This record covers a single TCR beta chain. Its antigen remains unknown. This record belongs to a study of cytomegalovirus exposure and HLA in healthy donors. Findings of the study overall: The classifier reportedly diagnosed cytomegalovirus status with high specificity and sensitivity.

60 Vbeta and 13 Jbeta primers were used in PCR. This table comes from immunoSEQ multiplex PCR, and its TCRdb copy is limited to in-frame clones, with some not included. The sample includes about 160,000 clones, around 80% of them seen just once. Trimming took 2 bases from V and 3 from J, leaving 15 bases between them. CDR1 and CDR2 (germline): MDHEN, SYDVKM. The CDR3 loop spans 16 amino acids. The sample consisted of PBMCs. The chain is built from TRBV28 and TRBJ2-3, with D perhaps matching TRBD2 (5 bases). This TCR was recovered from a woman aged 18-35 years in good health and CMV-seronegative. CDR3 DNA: TGTGCCAGCAGTTTAATGTCTAGCAGATTTACAGATACGCAGTATTTT. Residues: CASSLMSSRFTDTQYF.